The 27 T cell receptor beta chains below all came from one sample that was sequenced in a study of human T cells and chemical hapten exposure. TCRdb processed the RACE reads anew with MiXCR; each CDR3 protein has one entry. The sample consists of fewer than 140,000 distinct CDR3 sequences, around 12% of them appearing once. Documented time point: pre-sensitization, week 0. The treatment: therapeutic diphenylcyclopropenone sensitization with weekly scalp DPC. The sample in question was whole blood, obtained in connection with sensitization to the hapten diphenylcyclopropenone (DPC). Every receptor here comes from a woman between 50 and 59 years old with alopecia areata. Some clones in this sample may be carry-over from other donors' samples.

The genes are TRBV6-2 or TRBV6-3 and TRBJ1-1; D ambiguous. V lost 3 bases and J lost 4, with 12 bases in between. This CDR3 has 14 amino acids. The germline V gene encodes CDR1 MNHEY and CDR2 SVGEGT. The CDR3, as DNA: TGTGCCAGCAGTTATTCCGGGGTGTCCACTGAAGCTTTCTTT. Amino acids: CASSYSGVSTEAFF.

This clonotype was picked up a small number of times. The J gene is TRBJ1-1, the V gene TRBV3-1; D gene ambiguous. Germline V gives CDR1 LGHDT, CDR2 YNNKEL (reference sequence). The CDR3 covers 13 residues. V lost 2 bases and J lost 0, with 4 bases in between. This CDR3 is CASSQFMNTEAFF. CDR3 bases: TGTGCCAGCAGCCAATTTATGAACACTGAAGCTTTCTTT.

There are a few counts of this clonotype. V usage is TRBV29-1 and J usage is TRBJ2-7; a weak D match, TRBD1 (6 bases). The ends were cut back, 6 bases at V and 6 bases at J, with 27 bases in the middle. CDR3 length: 16 residues. Per the germline V gene, CDR1 is SQVTM and CDR2 is ANQGSEA. CDR3 DNA: TGCAGCGTCCAAAGCCAACCGGGACACTTGACCGCCGAGCAGTACGTC. This gives the protein CSVQSQPGHLTAEQYV.

This clonotype has just a few counts. The chain joins TRBV7-9 to TRBJ2-3; either TRBD1 or TRBD2 may fit D (5 bases each). Germline CDR1 and CDR2: SEHNR and FQNEAQ (reference sequence). V was pared by 6 bases and J by 0 bases, with 10 bases between. The CDR3 covers 14 residues. The CDR3 DNA reads as TGTGCCAGCAGGGGACCCGTGAGCACAGATACGCAGTATTTT. This translates into CASRGPVSTDTQYF.

V gene TRBV3-1 combines with J gene TRBJ2-3; weak D call: TRBD2 (6 bases). V was cut by 0 bases and J by 5 bases, with 15 bases left in between. CDR1 and CDR2 (germline): LGHDT, YNNKEL (reference sequence). The CDR3 consists of 16 residues. CDR3 in DNA: TGTGCCAGCAGCCAAGATCGACGGAGGGGAGGAGATACGCAGTATTTT. Translating it yields CASSQDRRRGGDTQYF.

This clonotype came up a few times. This sequence joins TRBV15 and TRBJ2-5; the match to TRBD1 covers 7 bases. There are 14 residues in the CDR3. Germline CDR1 reads LNHNV; CDR2 reads YYDKDF (reference sequence). The J segment lost 2 bases and the V segment lost 6 bases, leaving 6 bases of the junction unmatched. CDR3 coding DNA: TGTGCCACCAGTAAGACAGGGAAACAAGAGACCCAGTACTTC. It codes for CATSKTGKQETQYF.

CDR3: CASSPPGGAYEQYF. Written as DNA, the CDR3 is TGTGCCAGCAGCCCCCCGGGGGGGGCCTACGAGCAGTACTTC. The chain is built from TRBV11-2 and TRBJ2-7, with 8 bases that match TRBD2. The CDR3 runs to 14 residues. The J segment lost 2 bases and the V segment lost 5 bases, leaving 5 bases of the junction unmatched. The germline V gene has CDR1 SGHAT and CDR2 FQNNGV.

This clonotype has more than one count but fewer than ten. The chain couples TRBV6-2 or TRBV6-3 to TRBJ2-1; D is unclear. CDR3 length: 14 residues. The germline gives CDR1 MNHEY, CDR2 SVGEGT. V was clipped by 5 bases and J by 6 bases, with 14 bases between them. The chain's CDR3 is CASSAWGYGNEQFF. The CDR3 DNA sequence: TGTGCCAGCAGTGCCTGGGGATACGGCAATGAGCAGTTCTTC.

This clonotype was counted a few times. The rearrangement joins TRBV12-3 or TRBV12-4 to TRBJ2-5; D may match TRBD1 or TRBD2 (5 bases each). The V end lost 3 bases, the J end lost 4 bases, and 9 bases lay between the germline ends. The CDR3 totals 13 residues. CDR3 nucleotide sequence: TGTGCCAGCAGTTTTTCCGGGGCAGAGACCCAGTACTTC. Translation: CASSFSGAETQYF.

The gene calls are TRBV11-2 and TRBJ1-2; D is unresolved. The germline CDR1 and CDR2 sequences are SGHAT and FQNNGV. V dropped 5 bases and J dropped 2 bases, with 15 bases sitting between them. The CDR3 extends over 15 amino acids. CDR3 DNA: TGTGCCAGCAGCCTCGCCGAGGGCAGAAACTATGGCTACACCTTC. It yields the protein CASSLAEGRNYGYTF.

This clonotype was picked up many times. The CDR3 reads CASSGPGTGLRNTQYF. Written as DNA, the CDR3 is TGCGCCAGCAGCGGACCTGGGACAGGCCTCAGAAATACGCAGTATTTT. This chain uses TRBV5-1 with TRBJ2-3, with 8 bases aligning to TRBD1. Germline trimming cut 4 bases from V and 7 bases from J; bases unmatched to any gene: 14. The length of the CDR3 is 16 residues. Germline V gene data show CDR1 as SGHRS and CDR2 as YFSETQ.

The chain recombines TRBV5-1 with TRBJ2-1; D uncertain. Germline CDR1 is SGHRS and CDR2 is YFSETQ. CDR3 length: 15 residues. Between the trimmed V and J ends, which lost 0 bases and 0 bases, there was a span of 7 bases. The CDR3 DNA reads TGCGCCAGCAGCTTGGGCTTCAGCTCCTACAATGAGCAGTTCTTC. Translation: CASSLGFSSYNEQFF.

V gene TRBV4-1 combines with J gene TRBJ2-1; D gene unclear. The CDR3 sequence is 13 residues long. The germline V and J ends were trimmed by 2 bases and 5 bases, with 7 bases remaining between them. Germline V gives CDR1 MGHRA, CDR2 YSYEKL. The CDR3 loop reads CASSQLPNNEQFF. The CDR3 nucleotides read TGCGCCAGCAGCCAACTACCGAACAATGAGCAGTTCTTC.

V gene TRBV10-3 combines with J gene TRBJ2-7; a weak D match, TRBD1 (5 bases). The CDR3 length is 12 residues. Trimming took off 4 bases at V and 7 bases at J, with 11 bases between the two ends. Germline lookup yields CDR1 ENHRY and CDR2 SYGVKD. The CDR3 loop is CAISGINREQYF. The CDR3 nucleotides are TGTGCCATCAGTGGAATAAACAGGGAGCAGTACTTC.

This sequence joins TRBV29-1 and TRBJ1-1; D possibly corresponds to TRBD1 (5 bases). V lost 4 bases and J lost 0, with 9 bases in between. The CDR3 is 13 amino acids. Germline CDR1 SQVTM, CDR2 ANQGSEA. Written as DNA, the CDR3 is TGCAGCGTTGTTATCAGGGTGAACACTGAAGCTTTCTTT. Translating it yields CSVVIRVNTEAFF.

V and J are TRBV6-1 and TRBJ1-1; no clear D. V was trimmed by 1 base and J by 1 base, leaving 10 bases between them. Germline CDR1 and CDR2: MNHNS and SASEGT. The length of the CDR3 is 15 residues. This CDR3 is CASSEGPLWNTEAFF. CDR3 DNA sequence: TGTGCCAGCAGTGAAGGTCCCTTATGGAACACTGAAGCTTTCTTT.

This clonotype was recorded at least ten times. The chain joins TRBV28 to TRBJ1-5; no definite D call. Deletions cut 5 bases from V and 5 bases from J, with 16 bases between. In germline, CDR1 is MDHEN, CDR2 SYDVKM. The CDR3 is 15 residues long. The CDR3 DNA sequence: TGTGCCAGCAGTCCGTCTTTAGGTACTCATCAGCCCCAGCATTTT. It yields the protein CASSPSLGTHQPQHF.

The chain carries TRBV3-1 and TRBJ2-1; D call uncertain. The CDR3 has 15 amino acids. Germline assignment: CDR1 LGHDT and CDR2 YNNKEL (reference sequence). Trimming pared 0 bases from V and 5 bases from J, leaving 11 bases between. CDR3 sequence: CASSQDLHPNNEQFF. CDR3 DNA: TGTGCCAGCAGCCAAGATTTGCACCCAAACAATGAGCAGTTCTTC.

This clonotype was picked up a small number of times. The V call is TRBV3-1, the J call TRBJ2-7; 13 positions agree with TRBD2. Losses at the gene ends were 4 bases for V and 4 bases for J; bases not matched to a gene: 1. Germline V gene sequence: CDR1 LGHDT, CDR2 YNNKEL (reference sequence). CDR3 length equals 14 residues. CDR3 protein: CASSRTSGRYEQYF. CDR3 DNA sequence: TGTGCCAGCAGCCGGACTAGCGGGAGATACGAGCAGTACTTC.

The chain recombines TRBV28 with TRBJ1-5; no clear D. The V gene's germline CDR1 is MDHEN and CDR2 SYDVKM. The CDR3 loop spans 13 amino acids. With 3 bases removed from V and 10 bases from J, the gap between germline ends came to 13 bases. The CDR3: CASSLGNGVPQHF. In DNA form, the CDR3 reads TGTGCCAGCAGTTTGGGGAACGGGGTACCCCAGCATTTT. Variable domain in full (rest from reference TRBV28 and TRBJ1-5): DVKVTQSSRYLVKRTGEKVFLECVQDMDHENMFWYRQDPGLGLRLIYFSYDVKMKEKGDIPEGYSVSREKKERFSLILESASTNQTSMYLCASSLGNGVPQHFGDGTRLSIL.

This clonotype showed up just a few times. The gene calls are TRBV14 and TRBJ2-1; D may be TRBD2 (5 bases). V lost 3 bases, J lost 9 bases, and 18 bases lay in between. Germline CDR1 reads SGHDN; CDR2 reads FVKESK. CDR3 length: 15 residues. CDR3 DNA sequence: TGTGCCAGCAGCCACCTATCTGGACTGGGGAGTGAGCAGTTCTTC. It is translated as CASSHLSGLGSEQFF. The whole variable domain, remainder taken from reference TRBV14 and TRBJ2-1, is EAGVTQFPSHSVIEKGQTVTLRCDPISGHDNLYWYRRVMGKEIKFLLHFVKESKQDESGMPNNRFLAERTGGTYSTLKVQPAELEDSGVYFCASSHLSGLGSEQFFGPGTRLTVL.

This clonotype has at least ten counts. The chain recombines TRBV4-2 with TRBJ1-6; D unresolved. The germline V gene encodes CDR1 LGHNA and CDR2 YNFKEQ. V lost 0 bases and J lost 0, with 12 bases in between. The CDR3 length is 18 residues. In DNA form, the CDR3 reads TGTGCCAGCAGCCAAGAACCCGTGCTTAGCTCCTATAATTCACCCCTCCACTTT. Amino acid sequence: CASSQEPVLSSYNSPLHF.

This clonotype was seen only a few times. The V gene is TRBV28, the J gene TRBJ1-5; 10 bases agree with TRBD1. The CDR3 contains 14 residues. With 4 bases clipped from V and 5 bases from J, the junction kept 2 bases outside the gene matches. Looked up from germline, CDR1 is MDHEN and CDR2 is SYDVKM. The CDR3 nucleotides are TGTGCCAGCAGTTGGGACAGGGGAGATCAGCCCCAGCATTTT. Translating gives CASSWDRGDQPQHF. The whole variable domain, filled in from reference TRBV28 and TRBJ1-5, reads DVKVTQSSRYLVKRTGEKVFLECVQDMDHENMFWYRQDPGLGLRLIYFSYDVKMKEKGDIPEGYSVSREKKERFSLILESASTNQTSMYLCASSWDRGDQPQHFGDGTRLSIL.

The sample holds a few counts of this clonotype. The chain joins TRBV28 to TRBJ2-7; possible D gene TRBD2, 5 bases. The germline V and J ends were trimmed by 3 bases and 5 bases, with 5 bases remaining between them. This CDR3 comprises 11 residues. Per germline, CDR1 MDHEN and CDR2 SYDVKM. CDR3 sequence: CASSFGDEQYF. The DNA of the CDR3 is TGTGCCAGCAGTTTCGGGGACGAGCAGTACTTC. Looking up the rest from reference TRBV28 and TRBJ2-7 gives the full variable domain: DVKVTQSSRYLVKRTGEKVFLECVQDMDHENMFWYRQDPGLGLRLIYFSYDVKMKEKGDIPEGYSVSREKKERFSLILESASTNQTSMYLCASSFGDEQYFGPGTRLTVT.

The CDR3 DNA reads as TGTGCCAGCAGCCTTATCACCGGGGAGCTGTTTTTT. It codes for CASSLITGELFF. This sequence joins TRBV9 and TRBJ2-2; unclear D gene. With 4 bases removed from V and 4 bases from J, the gap between germline ends came to 5 bases. From germline, CDR1 is SGDLS and CDR2 YYNGEE. The CDR3 extends over 12 amino acids.

This clonotype has ten or more counts. The chain recombines TRBV6-1 with TRBJ2-3; D uncertain. V lost 1 base to trimming and J lost 2 bases, with 7 bases between them. CDR1 and CDR2 (germline): MNHNS, SASEGT. The CDR3 runs to 14 residues. In nucleotides, the CDR3 is TGTGCCAGCAGTGAAGAGGGTATCACAGATACGCAGTATTTT. Translation gives CASSEEGITDTQYF.

This chain joins TRBV25-1 and TRBJ1-6; 11 bases fit TRBD1. CDR3 length: 14 residues. CDR1 is MGHDK and CDR2 is SYGVNS in the germline V gene. The V and J ends lost 4 bases and 14 bases, in that order; junction bases with no gene match: 7. CDR3 region: CASSGGQGGMALHF. The CDR3 DNA reads as TGTGCCAGCAGTGGGGGACAGGGGGGAATGGCCCTCCACTTT.